One T cell receptor beta chain is described in this entry. Its antigen remains unknown. This sample is part of a study of lymphopenia after photon versus proton radiotherapy. Clones were read by immunoSEQ multiplex PCR, and TCRdb kept only the in-frame ones, dropping some. The data hold 2,500 to 3,000 clones, with about 95% observed a single time. Notes on the study in general: After lymphocyte nadir, photon-treated repertoires showed oligoclonal expansion, especially CD8+ Temra.

The sequenced sample was peripheral blood, obtained from a patient treated with photon-based radiotherapy. The source is a woman between 70 and 85 years old with pancreatic cancer.

The CDR3 nucleotides read TGTGCCAGCAGCTTAGAGGGCTACTACGAGCAGTACTTC. Translating it yields CASSLEGYYEQYF. The V and J genes are TRBV11-2 and TRBJ2-7; unclear D gene. The germline CDR1 and CDR2 sequences are SGHAT and FQNNGV. CDR3 size: 13 residues. V lost 0 bases to trimming and J lost 3 bases, with 6 bases between them.